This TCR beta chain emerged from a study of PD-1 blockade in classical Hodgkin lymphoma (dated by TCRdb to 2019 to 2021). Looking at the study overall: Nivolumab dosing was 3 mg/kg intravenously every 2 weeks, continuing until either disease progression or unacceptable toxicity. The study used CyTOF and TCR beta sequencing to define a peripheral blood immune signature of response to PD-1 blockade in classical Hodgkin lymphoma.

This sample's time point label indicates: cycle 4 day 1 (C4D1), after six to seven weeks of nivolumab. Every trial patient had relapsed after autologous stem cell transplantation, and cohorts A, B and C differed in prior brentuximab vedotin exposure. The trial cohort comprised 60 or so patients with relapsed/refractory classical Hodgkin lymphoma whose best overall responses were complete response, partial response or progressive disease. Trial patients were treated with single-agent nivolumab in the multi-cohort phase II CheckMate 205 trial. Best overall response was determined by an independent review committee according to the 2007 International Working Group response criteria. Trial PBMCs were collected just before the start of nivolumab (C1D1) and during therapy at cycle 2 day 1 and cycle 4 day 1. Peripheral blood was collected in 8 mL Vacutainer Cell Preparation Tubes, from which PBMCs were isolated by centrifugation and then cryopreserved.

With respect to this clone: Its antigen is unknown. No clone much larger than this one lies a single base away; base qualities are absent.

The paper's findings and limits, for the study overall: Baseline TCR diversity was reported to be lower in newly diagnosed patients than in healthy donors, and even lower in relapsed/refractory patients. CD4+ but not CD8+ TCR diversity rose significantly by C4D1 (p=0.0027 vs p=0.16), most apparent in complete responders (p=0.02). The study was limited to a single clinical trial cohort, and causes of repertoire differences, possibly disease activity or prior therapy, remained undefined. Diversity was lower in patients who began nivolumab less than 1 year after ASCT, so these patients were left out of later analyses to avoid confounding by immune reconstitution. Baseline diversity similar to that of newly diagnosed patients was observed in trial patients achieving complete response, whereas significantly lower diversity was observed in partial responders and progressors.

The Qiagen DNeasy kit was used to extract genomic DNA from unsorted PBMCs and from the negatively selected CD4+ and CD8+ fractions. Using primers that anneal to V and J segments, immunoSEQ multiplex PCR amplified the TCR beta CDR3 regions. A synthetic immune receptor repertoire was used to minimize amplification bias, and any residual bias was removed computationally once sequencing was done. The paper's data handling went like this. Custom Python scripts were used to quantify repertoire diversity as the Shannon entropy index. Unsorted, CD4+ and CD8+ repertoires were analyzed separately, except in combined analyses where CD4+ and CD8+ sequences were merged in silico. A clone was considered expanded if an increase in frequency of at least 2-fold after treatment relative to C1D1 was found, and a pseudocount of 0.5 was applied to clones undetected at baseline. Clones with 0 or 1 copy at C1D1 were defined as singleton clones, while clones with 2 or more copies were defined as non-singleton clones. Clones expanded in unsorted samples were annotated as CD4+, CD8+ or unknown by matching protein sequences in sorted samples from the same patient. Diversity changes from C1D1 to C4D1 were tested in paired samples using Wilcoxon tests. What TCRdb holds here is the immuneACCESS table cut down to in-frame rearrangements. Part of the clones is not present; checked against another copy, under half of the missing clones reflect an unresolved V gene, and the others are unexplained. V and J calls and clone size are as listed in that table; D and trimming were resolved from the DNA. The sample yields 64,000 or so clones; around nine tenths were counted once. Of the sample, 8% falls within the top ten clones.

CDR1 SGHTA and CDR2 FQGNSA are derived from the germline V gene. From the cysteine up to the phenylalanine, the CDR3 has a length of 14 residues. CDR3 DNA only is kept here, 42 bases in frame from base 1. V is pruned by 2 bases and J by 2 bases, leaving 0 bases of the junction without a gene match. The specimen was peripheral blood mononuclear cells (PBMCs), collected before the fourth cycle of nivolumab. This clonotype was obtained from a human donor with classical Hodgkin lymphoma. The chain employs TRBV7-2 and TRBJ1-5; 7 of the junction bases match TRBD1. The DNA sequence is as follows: TGTGCCAGCAGCTTAACAGGGGGCAATCAGCCCCAGCATTTT. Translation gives CASSLTGGNQPQHF.